The 19 T cell receptor beta chains given below trace back to one sample, sequenced in a study of Ad26.COV2.S vaccination and SARS-CoV-2 variants. Assay used: immunoSEQ multiplex PCR; TCRdb lists only in-frame clones, some missing. The sample has about 400,000 clones; roughly 90% are singletons. Treatment indicated: 19 received Ad26.COV2.S at low or high dose, single or two shots; 5 received placebo; per-sample allocation not given. All samples were drawn on day 63, counting from the first vaccine or placebo injection. The sample in question was peripheral blood, obtained in a trial of Ad26.COV2.S vaccine versus placebo. The source of these receptors is a person between 18 and 65 years old who received the Ad26.COV2.S COVID-19 vaccine or a placebo.

The J gene is TRBJ2-7, the V gene TRBV5-6, with a tentative D call TRBD1 (5 bases). Germline V gives CDR1 SGHDT, CDR2 YYEEEE. Trimming cost V 3 bases and J 3 bases, with 13 bases left between them. The CDR3 is 14 residues long. CDR3: CASSWFGQIYEQYF. CDR3 DNA: TGTGCCAGCAGCTGGTTTGGACAAATCTACGAGCAGTACTTC.

This clone was seen a few times. The genes are TRBV7-2 and TRBJ1-6; D is ambiguous. The germline V gene encodes CDR1 SGHTA and CDR2 FQGNSA. The CDR3 length is 13 residues. With 5 bases removed from V and 4 bases from J, the gap between germline ends came to 6 bases. The CDR3 nucleotides read TGTGCCAGCAGCGGGTTTTATAATTCACCCCTCCACTTT. The encoded protein is CASSGFYNSPLHF.

The rearrangement joins TRBV5-8 to TRBJ2-1, with a possible D match to TRBD1 (6 bases). Germline lookup yields CDR1 SGHTS and CDR2 YDEGEE. The V gene lost 6 bases and the J gene lost 6 bases, with 13 bases spanning the gap. CDR3 length: 13 residues. The CDR3 loop reads CASNLRGRNEQFF. CDR3 nucleotide sequence: TGTGCCAGCAACCTCAGGGGCCGCAATGAGCAGTTCTTC.

The V call is TRBV5-8, the J call TRBJ1-2; D perhaps matches TRBD1 (6 bases). V shed 5 bases and J shed 5 bases, with 16 bases lying between them. In germline, CDR1 is SGHTS, CDR2 YDEGEE. This CDR3 is built from 14 residues. The CDR3 nucleotides are TGTGCCAGCAGTCGGCCCGGGACAAAGTATGGCTACACCTTC. As protein: CASSRPGTKYGYTF.

J is TRBJ2-2 and V is TRBV7-2, with 9 bases matching TRBD1. The V segment lost 1 base and the J segment 2 bases; nucleotides outside the gene matches: 5. The CDR3 is made up of 17 amino acids. The germline CDR1 and CDR2 sequences are SGHTA and FQGNSA. CDR3 in DNA: TGTGCCAGCAGCTTAGTCGGGACAGGGCTTAACACCGGGGAGCTGTTTTTT. Translating it yields CASSLVGTGLNTGELFF.

The V and J genes are TRBV5-1 and TRBJ2-6; TRBD1 agrees at 10 bases. Per germline, CDR1 SGHRS and CDR2 YFSETQ. This CDR3 has 17 residues. Losses at the gene ends were 0 bases for V and 2 bases for J; bases not matched to a gene: 2. The CDR3 DNA reads TGCGCCAGCAGCTTGGCTGGACAGGGGGCTGGGGCCAACGTCCTGACTTTC. Its translation is CASSLAGQGAGANVLTF.

The genes are TRBV7-2 and TRBJ2-3; D may be TRBD1 (5 bases). The V end was cut by 1 base, the J end by 4 bases, with 12 bases between. The V gene's germline CDR1 is SGHTA and CDR2 FQGNSA. This CDR3 comprises 15 residues. The CDR3 region is CASSLGNQGADTQYF. CDR3 nucleotides: TGTGCCAGCAGCTTAGGCAATCAGGGCGCAGATACGCAGTATTTT.

The chain carries TRBV28 and TRBJ2-5; TRBD2 agrees at 9 bases. The germline V gene encodes CDR1 MDHEN and CDR2 SYDVKM. V trimming: 4 bases; J trimming: 3 bases; junction bases outside the gene matches: 6. The CDR3 runs 15 residues. The CDR3 DNA reads as TGTGCCAGCAGTTCCTTAGCGGGGGACAAAGAGACCCAGTACTTC. Protein sequence: CASSSLAGDKETQYF.

Many counts were recorded for this clone. J is TRBJ2-1 and V is TRBV9; D is unclear. The CDR3 is made up of 15 amino acids. V was clipped by 0 bases and J by 2 bases, with 9 bases between them. Germline values: CDR1 SGDLS, CDR2 YYNGEE. CDR3 region: CASSVEGIAYNEQFF. The CDR3 bases are TGTGCCAGCAGCGTAGAAGGGATTGCCTACAATGAGCAGTTCTTC.

V is TRBV7-7 and J is TRBJ2-2; 9 positions match TRBD2. V was pared by 6 bases and J by 4 bases, with 12 bases of the junction left unmatched. The CDR3 runs to 17 residues. Germline V gene sequence: CDR1 SSHAT, CDR2 FNYEAQ (reference sequence). CDR3 in amino acids: CASRPLSGRETTGELFF. The DNA of the CDR3 is TGTGCCAGCAGACCACTTAGCGGGAGAGAAACCACCGGGGAGCTGTTTTTT.

The genes are TRBV11-2 and TRBJ2-7; D gene uncertain. The ends were cut back, 2 bases at V and 3 bases at J, with 2 bases in the middle. This CDR3 is built from 11 residues. Looked up from germline, CDR1 is SGHAT and CDR2 is FQNNGV. CDR3 residues: CASSLYYEQYF. The CDR3, as DNA: TGTGCCAGCAGCTTATACTACGAGCAGTACTTC.

V gene TRBV27 combines with J gene TRBJ1-4; D may be TRBD1 (6 bases). The CDR3 has 14 residues. Between the trimmed V and J ends, which lost 5 bases and 8 bases, there was a span of 15 bases. From germline, CDR1 is MNHEY and CDR2 SMNVEV (reference sequence). CDR3 nucleotides: TGTGCCAGCAGTAGGGGGGGGGCGAGCGAAAAACTGTTTTTT. Translating gives CASSRGGASEKLFF.

This clone was detected only once. The chain is built from TRBV7-2 and TRBJ1-3; D remains ambiguous. Trimming removed 4 bases from V and 1 base from J, with 5 bases in between. CDR1 is SGHTA and CDR2 is FQGNSA in the germline V gene. This CDR3 is built from 13 residues. CDR3 region: CASSSASGNTIYF. DNA of the CDR3: TGTGCCAGCAGCTCAGCGTCTGGAAACACCATATATTTT.

This clone was seen a handful of times. This sequence joins TRBV11-2 and TRBJ2-2, with unresolved D. The CDR3 runs 12 residues. Germline CDR1 is SGHAT and CDR2 is FQNNGV. The CDR3, as DNA: TGTGCGTGCGGCACGAACACCGGGGAGCTGTTTTTT. Protein sequence: CACGTNTGELFF.

The gene calls are TRBV19 and TRBJ1-2, with D possibly TRBD1 on 5 matching bases. Germline values: CDR1 LNHDA, CDR2 SQIVND (reference sequence). The V gene lost 3 bases and the J gene lost 12 bases, with 17 bases spanning the gap. The CDR3 has 13 residues. For the CDR3, the DNA is TGTGCCAGTAGTATCTTAGGGGCGGGCCTGAACACCTTC. This gives the protein CASSILGAGLNTF.

Notes on this clone: Other DNA sequences within the sample encode an identical CDR3. The chain joins TRBV9 to TRBJ2-5; maybe TRBD2 (5 bases). CDR3 length: 13 residues. Looked up from germline, CDR1 is SGDLS and CDR2 is YYNGEE. V lost 0 bases and J 4 bases, leaving 7 bases between the germline ends. The CDR3 protein is CASSVAAGETQYF. CDR3 DNA sequence: TGTGCCAGCAGCGTAGCTGCGGGAGAGACCCAGTACTTC.

The J gene is TRBJ1-3, the V gene TRBV7-2, with TRBD1 as a possible D gene (5 bases). Deletions cut 5 bases from V and 3 bases from J, with 14 bases between. This CDR3 has 15 residues. Germline values: CDR1 SGHTA, CDR2 FQGNSA. For the CDR3, the DNA is TGTGCCAGCAGCAAGGGACGGACGATTGGAAACACCATATATTTT. Its translation is CASSKGRTIGNTIYF.

The gene calls are TRBV6-2 or TRBV6-3 and TRBJ2-1, with D uncertain. This CDR3 has 15 residues. The germline CDR1 and CDR2 sequences are MNHEY and SVGEGT. Trimming removed 2 bases at V and 8 bases at J, with 16 bases between. The CDR3 loop is CASSYMGLTADEQFF. The DNA for the CDR3 is TGTGCCAGCAGTTACATGGGCTTAACTGCGGATGAGCAGTTCTTC.

This rearrangement joins TRBV28 to TRBJ2-2; D is perhaps TRBD2 (6 bases). The CDR3 extends over 13 amino acids. V was cut by 9 bases and J by 7 bases, with 15 bases left in between. From germline, CDR1 is MDHEN and CDR2 SYDVKM. CDR3 residues: CASIDVADGELFF. The DNA for the CDR3 is TGTGCCAGTATTGATGTAGCGGACGGGGAGCTGTTTTTT.